This T cell receptor (beta chain) was sequenced during a study of OX40 agonist ivuxolimab in advanced cancers. Study information: A male proportion of 82.7% was recorded, with mean age 60 years and range roughly 23 to 85. Past anti-PD-1, anti-PD-L1 or anti-CTLA-4 therapy was accepted, and roughly 42% had received some.

In the case of this clone: At the DNA level, this CDR3 is encoded by other sequences in the same sample as well.

Measured with immunoSEQ multiplex PCR; TCRdb has only the in-frame clones, and not every one. This repertoire shows 15,000 to 20,000 clones, more than 75% found once; its top ten account for roughly 2.3%. The sequencing used CD4+ or CD8+ T cells sorted from blood, collected in a trial of the OX40 agonist ivuxolimab. This receptor was identified in an adult with an advanced solid tumor such as melanoma, head and neck, liver or kidney cancer.

The CDR3 sequence: CASSQVGGYGYTF. The CDR3 nucleotides read TGTGCCAGCAGCCAAGTAGGGGGCTATGGCTACACCTTC. J is TRBJ1-2 and V is TRBV4-2; D is perhaps TRBD1 (6 bases). V lost 1 base and J 4 bases, leaving 7 bases between the germline ends. Germline V gene sequence: CDR1 LGHNA, CDR2 YNFKEQ. This CDR3 is built from 13 residues.